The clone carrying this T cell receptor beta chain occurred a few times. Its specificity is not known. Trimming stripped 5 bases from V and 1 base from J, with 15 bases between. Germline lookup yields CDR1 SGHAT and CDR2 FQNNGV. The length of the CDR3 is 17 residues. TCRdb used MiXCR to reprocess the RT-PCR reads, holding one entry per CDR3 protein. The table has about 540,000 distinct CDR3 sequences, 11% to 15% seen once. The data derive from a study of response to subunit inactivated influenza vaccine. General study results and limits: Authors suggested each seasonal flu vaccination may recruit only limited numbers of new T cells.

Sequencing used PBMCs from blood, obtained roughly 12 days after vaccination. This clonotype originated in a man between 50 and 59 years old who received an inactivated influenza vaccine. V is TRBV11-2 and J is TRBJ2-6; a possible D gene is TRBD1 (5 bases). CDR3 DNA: TGTGCCAGCAGCCCAATTCCGACAGTATCTGGGGCCAACGTCCTGACTTTC. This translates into CASSPIPTVSGANVLTF.